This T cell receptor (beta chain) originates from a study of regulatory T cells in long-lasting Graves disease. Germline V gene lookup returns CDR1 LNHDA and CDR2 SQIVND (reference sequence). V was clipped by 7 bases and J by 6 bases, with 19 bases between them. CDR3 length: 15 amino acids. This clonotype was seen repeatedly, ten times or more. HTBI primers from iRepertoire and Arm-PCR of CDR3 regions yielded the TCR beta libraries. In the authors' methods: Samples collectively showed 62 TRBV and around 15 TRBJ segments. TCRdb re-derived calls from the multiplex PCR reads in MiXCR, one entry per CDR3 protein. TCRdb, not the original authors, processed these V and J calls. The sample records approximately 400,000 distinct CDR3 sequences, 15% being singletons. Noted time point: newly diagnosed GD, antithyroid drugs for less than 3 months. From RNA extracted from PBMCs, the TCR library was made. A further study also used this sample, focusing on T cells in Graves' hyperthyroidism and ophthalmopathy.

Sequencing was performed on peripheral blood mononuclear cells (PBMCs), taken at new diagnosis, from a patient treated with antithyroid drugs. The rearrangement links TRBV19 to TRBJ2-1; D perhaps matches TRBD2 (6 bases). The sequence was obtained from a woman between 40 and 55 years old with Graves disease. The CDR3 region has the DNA TGTGCCAGTAAGAGAACCGGGACCGGGAGCAATGAGCAGTTCTTC. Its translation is CASKRTGTGSNEQFF.